The rows below give T cell receptor beta chains drawn from one sample of a study of blood T cell repertoires in COVID-19. TCRdb keeps only in-frame clones here, not all; method: immunoSEQ multiplex PCR. The top ten clones hold roughly 12% of a sample with about 270,000 clones, about 86% of them seen once. Sequencing was performed on peripheral blood. These receptors were collected from a woman in her twenties or thirties with COVID-19, enrolled during active disease. Both conserved end residues are part of each CDR3. The D gene is left open where the match is weak. Only some rows state a clone size, as once, few, many or a class for expanded clones.

.,TRBD1,TRBV9,TRBJ2-1,CASGTGGYNEQFF,TGTGCCAGCGGTACAGGGGGCTACAATGAGCAGTTCTTC
once,.,TRBV27,TRBJ2-7,CASSWGRGEQYF,TGTGCCAGCAGTTGGGGAAGGGGCGAGCAGTACTTC
.,.,TRBV27,TRBJ1-2,CASSFHPGTNYGYTF,TGTGCCAGCAGTTTCCACCCCGGGACTAACTATGGCTACACCTTC
.,TRBD2,TRBV9,TRBJ2-2,CASSRTSGTGELFF,TGTGCCAGCTCCCGAACTAGCGGAACCGGGGAGCTGTTTTTT
.,.,TRBV5-1,TRBJ2-3,CASSHFQVADTQYF,TGCGCCAGCAGCCATTTTCAGGTGGCAGATACGCAGTATTTT
once,.,TRBV19,TRBJ2-7,CASSISGDEQYF,TGTGCCAGTAGTATTAGCGGCGACGAGCAGTACTTC
once,.,TRBV9,TRBJ2-3,CASSVTSTDTQYF,TGTGCCAGCAGCGTTACAAGCACAGATACGCAGTATTTT
.,.,TRBV5-6,TRBJ1-5,CASSLGGSNQPQHF,TGTGCCAGCAGCTTGGGCGGGAGCAATCAGCCCCAGCATTTT
.,TRBD1,TRBV19,TRBJ1-2,CASSIVDRTGENYGYTF,TGTGCCAGTAGTATAGTCGATAGGACAGGCGAAAACTATGGCTACACCTTC
.,TRBD1,TRBV12-5,TRBJ1-2,CASGGQGNGYTF,TGTGCTAGTGGGGGACAGGGAAATGGCTACACCTTC
.,.,TRBV24-1,TRBJ2-5,CATSDSSQGGQETQYF,TGTGCCACCAGTGATAGCTCGCAGGGTGGGCAAGAGACCCAGTACTTC
once,TRBD1,TRBV9,TRBJ1-3,CASSGDRGPSGNTIYF,TGTGCCAGCAGCGGGGACAGGGGGCCCTCTGGAAACACCATATATTTT
.,TRBD1,TRBV4-1,TRBJ1-1,CASSRLGQATEAFF,TGCGCCAGCAGCCGCTTGGGACAGGCCACTGAAGCTTTCTTT
.,.,TRBV29-1,TRBJ2-7,CSVPAGAGYEQYF,TGCAGCGTTCCGGCGGGGGCGGGTTACGAGCAGTACTTC
.,TRBD2,TRBV27,TRBJ2-7,CASSSFSGGAAYEQYF,TGTGCCAGCAGTTCTTTTAGCGGGGGGGCCGCCTACGAGCAGTACTTC
.,.,TRBV6-1,TRBJ2-7,CASSEGAYLYEQYF,TGTGCCAGCAGTGAAGGAGCTTACCTTTACGAGCAGTACTTC
.,.,TRBV12-5,TRBJ2-7,CASGFLRGAGEDEQYF,TGTGCTAGTGGTTTCCTCCGGGGGGCCGGTGAGGACGAGCAGTACTTC
.,.,TRBV2,TRBJ1-1,CASQYDTEAFF,TGTGCCAGCCAGTATGACACTGAAGCTTTCTTT
.,TRBD2,TRBV11-2,TRBJ2-7,CASSLWAGGYEQYF,TGTGCCAGCAGCTTATGGGCGGGGGGCTACGAGCAGTACTTC
.,TRBD1,TRBV28,TRBJ1-1,CASSFGQNRGLVTNTEAFF,TGTGCCAGCAGTTTTGGGCAAAACAGGGGGCTTGTAACTAACACTGAAGCTTTCTTT
.,.,TRBV11-2,TRBJ1-5,CASSPNRWGPPDQPQHF,TGTGCCAGCAGCCCCAACCGGTGGGGCCCCCCAGATCAGCCCCAGCATTTT
.,.,TRBV5-1,TRBJ1-6,CASSSLHNSPLHF,TGCGCCAGCAGCAGCCTTCATAATTCACCCCTCCACTTT
.,.,TRBV30,TRBJ2-5,CAWSVDTEFQYF,TGTGCCTGGAGTGTGGACACCGAATTCCAGTACTTC